The T cell receptor (beta chain) under discussion was sequenced for a study of blood T cell repertoires in COVID-19. Study-level information: COVID-19 samples collected from the United States, Italy and Spain covered acute and convalescent phases.

CDR3 length: 13 amino acids. The germline CDR1 and CDR2 sequences are GTSNPN and SVGIG (reference sequence). The V gene lost 4 bases and the J gene lost 11 bases, with 20 bases spanning the gap. Original methodology: It was from reference gene primer amplification that nucleated cell counts were estimated. The protocol was immunoSEQ multiplex PCR, while the TCRdb copy is restricted to in-frame clones and leaves out a portion. For V, J and clone size, that table is used; D and trimming come from the DNA. The table lists about 81,000 clones, around 88% of them singletons, with about 4.8% in the top ten.

The rearrangement links TRBV30 to TRBJ1-1; TRBD1 might be the D (5 bases). The clonotype was recovered from a woman aged 80 or over with acute or convalescent COVID-19. Sequencing input: peripheral blood. CDR3 in amino acids: CAWTRGGAERAFF. As DNA, the CDR3 is TGTGCCTGGACACGCGGTGGGGCGGAGAGGGCTTTCTTT. Full variable domain (remainder filled in from reference TRBV30 and TRBJ1-1): SQTIHQWPATLVQPVGSPLSLECTVEGTSNPNLYWYRQAAGRGLQLLFYSVGIGQISSEVPQNLSASRPQDRQFILSSKKLLLSDSGFYLCAWTRGGAERAFFGQGTRLTVV.